Listed below are T cell receptor beta chains from one sample, sequenced in a study of blood T cell repertoires in COVID-19. Using immunoSEQ multiplex PCR, the repertoire was profiled, and TCRdb retains in-frame clones only, with some absent. The repertoire has 200,000 to 300,000 clones, approximately 88% of them found once; the top ten carry roughly 2.3%. The sample was PBMCs or T cells enriched from blood (not recorded which). Every receptor here comes from a woman aged 40 to 55 with acute COVID-19. Each CDR3 is given with its conserved first and last residue. The D gene is left open where the match is weak. Only part of the rows carry a size: once, few, many, or a class if the clone is expanded.

D gene	V gene	J gene	clone size	CDR3 DNA	CDR3 protein
TRBD1	TRBV30	TRBJ1-6	NA	TGTGCCGGCACCGGGACAGGGGATTCACCCCTCCACTTT	CAGTGTGDSPLHF
TRBD1	TRBV6-2/TRBV6-3	TRBJ2-7	NA	TGTGCCAGCAGTTACCCGACAGGGGGCAAACACTACGAGCAGTACTTC	CASSYPTGGKHYEQYF
TRBD2	TRBV29-1	TRBJ2-5	NA	TGCAGCGTTGAGGCTAGCGGGGTAAAGACCCAGTACTTC	CSVEASGVKTQYF
NA	TRBV5-1	TRBJ2-2	NA	TGCGCCAGCAGCTTGGGGGGACAGAACACCGGGGAGCTGTTTTTT	CASSLGGQNTGELFF
NA	TRBV11-3	TRBJ2-5	NA	TGTGCCAGCAGAGACTCGGGGTCTGGGGAGACCCAGTACTTC	CASRDSGSGETQYF
TRBD1	TRBV7-9	TRBJ2-4	NA	TGTGCCAGCAGCCCCGGGACAGGGATTGGAAACATTCAGTACTTC	CASSPGTGIGNIQYF
NA	TRBV2	TRBJ1-1	NA	TGTGCCAGCCGGGGGGGTCTAAACGGTGAAGCTTTCTTT	CASRGGLNGEAFF
NA	TRBV19	TRBJ1-2	NA	TGTGCCAGTAGTATAGTCGGCAGGGGCAACTATGGCTACACCTTC	CASSIVGRGNYGYTF
NA	TRBV9	TRBJ1-2	NA	TGTGCCAGCAGCCCACGAGGGAACCCGTATGGCTACACCTTC	CASSPRGNPYGYTF
TRBD1	TRBV2	TRBJ2-3	NA	TGTGCCAGCGAATACAGGGGGCGAGTCCTCACAGATACGCAGTATTTT	CASEYRGRVLTDTQYF
NA	TRBV19	TRBJ1-2	once	TGTGCCAGTAGTCCGGAGGACTCGTTAGCTAACTATGGCTACACCTTC	CASSPEDSLANYGYTF
NA	TRBV7-2	TRBJ2-1	NA	TGTGCCAGCAGCTTAGTTCCGGTCGCCTACAATGAGCAGTTCTTC	CASSLVPVAYNEQFF
NA	TRBV7-2	TRBJ1-6	NA	TGTGCCAGCAGCCCTAGGGGCGCGGCCACCGGGTCACCCCTCCACTTT	CASSPRGAATGSPLHF
TRBD2	TRBV4-3	TRBJ2-1	once	TGCGCCAGCAGGGCCGGGACTAGCGATTACAATGAGCAGTTCTTC	CASRAGTSDYNEQFF